Below, 16 T cell receptor beta chains from the same sample are listed, as sequenced in a study of T cells in Graves' hyperthyroidism and ophthalmopathy. It was RNA transcripts that yielded the amplified TCR beta CDR3 regions. Initially, a first-round RT-PCR of the TCR CDR3 employed the HTBI primer set. TCRdb redid the calling of the multiplex PCR reads with MiXCR, one entry per CDR3 protein. The sample gives about 24,000 distinct CDR3 sequences, under 55% of which show up once; roughly 26% is in the top ten. Sequencing used blood. Receptor source: a woman aged 40 to 49 with Graves' hyperthyroidism that later progressed to Graves' ophthalmopathy.

The genes are TRBV7-9 and TRBJ1-1; D call uncertain. The CDR3 covers 17 residues. Germline V gene lookup returns CDR1 SEHNR and CDR2 FQNEAQ (reference sequence). Trimming shortened V by 2 bases and J by 2 bases, and 18 bases separated the two germline ends. CDR3: CASSLRPVGSGNTEAFF. CDR3 DNA sequence: TGTGCCAGCAGCTTAAGGCCGGTGGGGTCTGGAAACACTGAAGCTTTCTTT.

This clonotype is labeled as medium-sized. Here the CDR3 reads CASTPGTGRQFF. The CDR3 DNA reads as TGTGCCAGTACCCCAGGGACGGGACGGCAGTTCTTC. The V and J genes are TRBV19 and TRBJ2-1; either TRBD1 or TRBD2 may supply D (5 bases each). Trimming left V 7 bases short and J 12 bases short, with 16 bases between. The CDR3 totals 12 residues. In germline, CDR1 is LNHDA, CDR2 SQIVND (reference sequence). Full variable domain (rest looked up from reference TRBV19 and TRBJ2-1): DGGITQSPKYLFRKEGQNVTLSCEQNLNHDAMYWYRQDPGQGLRLIYYSQIVNDFQKGDIAEGYSVSREKKESFPLTVTSAQKNPTAFYLCASTPGTGRQFFGPGTRLTVL.

This clonotype was observed a handful of times. This chain links TRBV10-3 with TRBJ1-1, with a possible D match to TRBD1 (6 bases). CDR3 length equals 12 residues. Germline V gene sequence: CDR1 ENHRY, CDR2 SYGVKD. V shed 6 bases and J shed 1 base, with 6 bases lying between them. CDR3 sequence reads: CAIRGQNTEAFF. DNA for the CDR3: TGTGCCATCAGGGGACAGAACACTGAAGCTTTCTTT.

This clonotype was seen just once. The chain has TRBV5-1 and TRBJ2-1; D is undetermined. The CDR3 is 13 residues long. V was shortened by 5 bases and J by 9 bases, with 15 bases between the two germline ends. Germline V gives CDR1 SGHRS, CDR2 YFSETQ. CDR3 sequence (DNA): TGCGCCAGCAGAGACGGCGGCCGGACTGAGCAGTTCTTC. It specifies CASRDGGRTEQFF.

This clonotype was seen more than once but under ten times. The gene calls are TRBV2 and TRBJ1-6, with 10 bases matching TRBD1. This CDR3 has 16 amino acids. After removal of 6 bases from V and 7 bases from J, the junction contained 9 bases not matched to a gene. Germline CDR1 is SNHLY and CDR2 is FYNNEI. The CDR3 loop is CASRAGQGRRNSPLHF. Here the CDR3 DNA reads TGTGCCAGCAGAGCGGGACAGGGGAGACGGAATTCACCCCTCCACTTT.

V and J are TRBV6-4 and TRBJ2-1; D may match TRBD1 or TRBD2 (5 bases each). Germline assignment: CDR1 MRHNA and CDR2 SNTAGT. The CDR3 sequence is 19 residues long. Deletions cut 3 bases from V and 5 bases from J, with 26 bases between. The CDR3 nucleotides read TGTGCCAGCAGTGAATCGAGGGACCCAACCCACCTGATACACAATGAGCAGTTCTTC. Translation: CASSESRDPTHLIHNEQFF.

V and J are TRBV20-1 and TRBJ1-2, with 11 bases lining up with TRBD1. CDR3 length: 14 residues. Germline values: CDR1 DFQATT, CDR2 SNEGSKA (reference sequence). The V segment lost 6 bases and the J segment 0 bases; nucleotides outside the gene matches: 3. The DNA for the CDR3 is TGCAGTGCCGGGACAGGGGGATCTAACTATGGCTACACCTTC. This sequence encodes CSAGTGGSNYGYTF.

This clonotype was recorded once. The V and J genes are TRBV7-9 and TRBJ2-1; no clear D. V lost 0 bases and J lost 9, with 9 bases in between. Germline V gene data show CDR1 as SEHNR and CDR2 as FQNEAQ (reference sequence). The CDR3 consists of 13 residues. In DNA, the CDR3 is TGTGCCAGCAGCTTAGCGGGGTGGGGTGAGCAGTTCTTC. This encodes CASSLAGWGEQFF.

The chain carries TRBV20-1 and TRBJ2-7; TRBD2 matches at 8 bases. V shed 3 bases, J shed 3 bases, and the junction held 7 bases outside the gene matches. The CDR3 length is 14 residues. CDR1 is DFQATT, CDR2 SNEGSKA, per germline (reference sequence). CDR3 coding DNA: TGCAGTGCTAGGGAGTTAGCGGGGATCTACGAGCAGTACTTC. Translated: CSARELAGIYEQYF.

CDR3 in amino acids: CASTYTGFGELFF. The DNA for the CDR3 is TGTGCCAGCACATATACAGGGTTCGGGGAGCTGTTTTTT. This chain connects TRBV7-9 to TRBJ2-2; tentative D call: TRBD1 (6 bases). The CDR3 loop spans 13 amino acids. V lost 7 bases and J 7 bases, leaving 13 bases between the germline ends. Germline lookup yields CDR1 SEHNR and CDR2 FQNEAQ (reference sequence).

This clonotype was counted a few times. The chain carries TRBV24-1 and TRBJ2-1; TRBD1 matches at 9 bases. This CDR3 is built from 16 residues. V lost 4 bases and J lost 6; bases outside the gene matches: 9. Germline CDR1 reads KGHDR; CDR2 reads SFDVKD. The CDR3 spells CATSESGTGQGNEQFF. The CDR3 nucleotides are TGTGCCACCAGTGAATCCGGGACAGGGCAGGGCAATGAGCAGTTCTTC.

The chain is built from TRBV12-3 or TRBV12-4 and TRBJ1-5; D unclear. The ends were cut back, 3 bases at V and 9 bases at J, with 6 bases in the middle. CDR3 length: 11 residues. This CDR3 is CASSFGRPQHF. The DNA for the CDR3 is TGTGCCAGCAGTTTTGGTCGGCCCCAGCATTTT.

As for this clonotype: Mismatch with germline at one junction end may stem from a read error. This sequence joins TRBV5-1 and TRBJ2-1; the D is unclear. The germline gives CDR1 SGHRS, CDR2 YFSETQ. The CDR3 has 17 amino acids. The CDR3 is CASSLASSGLPYNERFF. CDR3 nucleotides: TGCGCCAGCAGCTTGGCCAGCTCCGGGTTACCCTACAATGAGCGGTTCTTC.

On this clonotype: In this CDR3 the conserved last residue, phenylalanine or tryptophan, is missing, so a read error is likely. Here the CDR3 reads CPSSTYNEQFL. The CDR3 DNA follows: TGTCCAAGCAGCACGTACAATGAGCAGTTCCTC. This rearrangement joins TRBV13 to TRBJ2-1, with D hard to call. The germline gives CDR1 PRHDT, CDR2 FYEKMQ (reference sequence). The CDR3 contains 11 residues.

This chain joins TRBV2 and TRBJ2-2; 7 bases are a match to TRBD1. The CDR3 has 15 amino acids. Trimming at V came to 3 bases and at J to 3 bases, leaving 4 bases not matched to a gene. Germline CDR1 reads SNHLY; CDR2 reads FYNNEI. CDR3 region: CASSDWTGDTGELFF. Here the CDR3 DNA reads TGTGCCAGCAGTGACTGGACAGGAGACACCGGGGAGCTGTTTTTT.

This clonotype was observed a handful of times. CDR3 region: CSARPPGTGDNSPLHF. Written as DNA, the CDR3 is TGCAGTGCTAGACCCCCCGGGACAGGAGATAATTCACCCCTCCACTTT. This chain connects TRBV20-1 to TRBJ1-6, with 8 bases fitting TRBD1. Trimming took 2 bases from V and 5 from J; bases not matched to a gene: 8. CDR3 length: 16 amino acids. Per the germline V gene, CDR1 is DFQATT and CDR2 is SNEGSKA (reference sequence).